This T cell receptor beta chain stems from a study of cytomegalovirus exposure and HLA in healthy donors. Amplification used 60 Vbeta primers and 13 Jbeta primers. TCRdb keeps only in-frame clones here, not all; method: immunoSEQ multiplex PCR. The profile shows about 130,000 clones, roughly 80% of them singletons. Concerning this clone itself: Its antigen is still unknown.

Participants comprised healthy donors of bone marrow. Trimming took 7 bases from V and 2 from J, leaving 11 bases between them. CDR1 is WSHSY and CDR2 is SAAADI in the germline V gene. The CDR3 runs to 13 residues. Points from the study as a whole: When the data were analyzed later, several of the most significant clusters appeared to be linked to common viral pathogens.

This sequence joins TRBV10-2 and TRBJ1-1, with D maybe TRBD1 (5 bases). Sequences were obtained from PBMCs. The TCR was taken from a man aged 18 to 30 in good health and CMV-seropositive. The CDR3 sequence: CASTGSKNTEAFF. In DNA, the CDR3 is TGCGCCAGCACAGGGTCAAAAAACACTGAAGCTTTCTTT.